This T cell receptor beta chain was documented in a study of T cells in Graves' hyperthyroidism and ophthalmopathy. This clonotype was detected many times. The antigen is unknown. Amplification targeted TCR beta CDR3 regions from RNA transcripts. HTBI primers were used for first-round RT-PCR of the TCR CDR3. Via MiXCR, TCRdb re-called the multiplex PCR reads, giving one row per CDR3 protein. The sample lists roughly 700,000 distinct CDR3 sequences, about 15% seen once, with 10% in the top ten. Study-wide results and limits: The authors' 13 V-J model separated ophthalmopathy from stable hyperthyroidism.

This TCR was sampled from a woman aged 18 to 35 with Graves' hyperthyroidism. Sample: blood.

The CDR3 sequence: CSARGLAGVSNEQFF. Written as DNA, the CDR3 is TGCAGTGCCCGTGGACTAGCGGGAGTGAGCAATGAGCAGTTCTTC. This chain joins TRBV20-1 and TRBJ2-1, with TRBD2 identical over 13 bases. The V gene end was trimmed by 6 bases and the J gene end by 6 bases; junction bases not matched to a gene: 8. The CDR3 is 15 residues long. Germline V lookup: CDR1 DFQATT, CDR2 SNEGSKA (reference sequence).